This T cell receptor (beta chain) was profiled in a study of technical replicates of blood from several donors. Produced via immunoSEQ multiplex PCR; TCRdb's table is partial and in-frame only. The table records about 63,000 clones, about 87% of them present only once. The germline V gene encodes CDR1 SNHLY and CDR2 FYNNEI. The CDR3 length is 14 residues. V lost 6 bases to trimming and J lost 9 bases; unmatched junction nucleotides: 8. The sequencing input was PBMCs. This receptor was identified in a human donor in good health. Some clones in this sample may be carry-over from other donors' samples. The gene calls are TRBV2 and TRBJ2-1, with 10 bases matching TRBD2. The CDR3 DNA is TGTGCCAGCAGCAGAGAGCGGGAGGGCAGTGAGCAGTTCTTC. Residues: CASSREREGSEQFF.